Below, one T cell receptor beta chain is given with its context. The CDR3 extends over 15 amino acids. Per the germline V gene, CDR1 is SGHTA and CDR2 is FQGNSA. The V and J ends lost 2 bases and 5 bases, in that order; junction bases with no gene match: 4. This specimen belongs to a study of T cell clones after liver transplantation. Study summary: Liver transplant recipients had immunosuppression withdrawal attempted within 2 years. Three of the eight recipients were HCV-positive; the rest had non-autoimmune, non-viral transplant indications. Tolerant meant at least one year fully off immunosuppression without liver enzymes above twice normal.

TCRdb's table, derived via immunoSEQ multiplex PCR, lists solely in-frame clones and lacks some. The table records more than 95,000 clones, about 88% of them present only once. The input for sequencing was CD4+ T cells from blood, taken roughly 50 months after liver transplant. This receptor was taken from a human patient who received a liver transplant. Some T cells here may be from the graft donor. The chain links TRBV7-2 to TRBJ1-4, with TRBD1 matching 8 bases. The CDR3 DNA reads TGTGCCAGCAGCTTAAACAGGGGGAACAATGAAAAACTGTTTTTT. Translated, it gives CASSLNRGNNEKLFF.